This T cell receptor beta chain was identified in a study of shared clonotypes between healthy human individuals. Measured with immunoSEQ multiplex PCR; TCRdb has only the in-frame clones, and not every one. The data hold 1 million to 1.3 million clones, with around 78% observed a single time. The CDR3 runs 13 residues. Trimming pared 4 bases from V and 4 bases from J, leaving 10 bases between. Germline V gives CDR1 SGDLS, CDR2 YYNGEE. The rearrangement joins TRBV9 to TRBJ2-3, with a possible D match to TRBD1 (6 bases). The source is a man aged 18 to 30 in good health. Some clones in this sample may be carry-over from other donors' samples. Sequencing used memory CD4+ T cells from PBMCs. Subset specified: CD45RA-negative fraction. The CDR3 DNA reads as TGTGCCAGCAGCTGGGGGCCTGCAGATACGCAGTATTTT. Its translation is CASSWGPADTQYF.